This entry features one T cell receptor beta chain sequence. What it binds is not known. This sample is drawn from a study of cytomegalovirus exposure and HLA in healthy donors. Study as a whole: The 110 or so validation repertoires were produced on the same platform as the roughly 660 repertoires of the first cohort. This was reported in a later analysis.

Trimming pared 4 bases from V and 4 bases from J, leaving 18 bases between. The CDR3 extends over 16 amino acids. Germline V gene data show CDR1 as LNHNV and CDR2 as YYDKDF (reference sequence). Study-level points and caveats: Altogether, 150 to 200 TCR beta chains were recorded as cytomegalovirus-associated. Subsequent analysis found a tendency for first-cohort TCR clusters to co-occur within the approximately 130 validation repertoires. Cytomegalovirus status was reportedly diagnosed by the classifier with high sensitivity and specificity.

TCRdb keeps only in-frame clones here, not all; method: immunoSEQ multiplex PCR. The table lists around 73,000 clones, roughly 90% of them singletons. Specimen: PBMCs. J is TRBJ2-3 and V is TRBV15; D unresolved. The receptor was isolated from a woman between 18 and 30 years old in good health and CMV-seropositive. The CDR3 sequence: CATSNEATVPSDTQYF. The CDR3 nucleotides read TGTGCCACCAGCAACGAAGCCACCGTTCCTTCAGATACGCAGTATTTT.